The following is a T cell receptor beta chain sequence with its context. Its antigen is not identified. This entry belongs to a study of CXCR3-negative and CXCR3-positive naive CD8 T cells. Turning to the study itself: Per-library TRB read counts averaged about 1.5 +/- 0.3 million, adding up to some 130 million in total.

Whole-study findings and limits: TRBV-TRBJ usage was alike in naive CXCR3-negative and CXCR3-positive cells but differed in memory cells. Most assays were run on fresh PBMCs (CXCR3 expression partially decreased after cryopreservation).

5' RACE that incorporated UMI labels was used to prepare the TRB cDNA libraries. TCRdb reworked the 5' RACE reads into one entry per CDR3 protein, no DNA. The repertoire table contains tens of thousands of distinct CDR3 sequences. The TCR originated in a human donor in good health. Some clones in this sample may be carry-over from other donors' samples. Input material: naive CXCR3- CD8+ T cells from blood. Subset denoted: CD45RO-CCR7+CD27+CD95- naive CD8+ T cells lacking CXCR3 (TNR3-).

This CDR3 is CASSSLAGGRDEQFF. This chain joins TRBV7-2 and TRBJ2-1; the D call from TCRdb, TRBD2, cannot be confirmed without DNA. The germline CDR1 and CDR2 sequences are SGHTA and FQGNSA. The CDR3 runs 15 residues.